This T cell receptor beta chain was identified during a study of blood T cell repertoires in COVID-19. In the study overall: There were acute and convalescent COVID-19 samples, and they came from the United States, Italy and Spain. T cells, B-cell-depleted T cells, or PBMCs provided the cDNA or gDNA that served as material.

Authors' analysis steps: From reference gene primer amplification, estimates of nucleated cell counts were derived. Generated by immunoSEQ multiplex PCR, the TCRdb table keeps only in-frame clones and is missing some. D and trimming were read from the DNA, whereas the V and J calls and clone size are those reported in that table. There are approximately 110,000 clones in the sample; just over 70% occur only once, and more than 0.75% lies in the top ten. V was clipped by 1 base and J by 3 bases, with 12 bases between them. Germline lookup yields CDR1 LGHDT and CDR2 YNNKEL (reference sequence). The CDR3 is 16 amino acids.

This TCR came from a human donor with acute or convalescent COVID-19. The donor label of this sample is uncertain. The gene calls are TRBV3-1 (or the pseudogene TRBV3-2) and TRBJ1-4; no clear D gene. The sequencing sample was made of peripheral blood. This chain's CDR3 is CASSQGPNRSNEKLFF. In nucleotides, the CDR3 is TGTGCCAGCAGCCAAGGTCCGAACAGATCTAATGAAAAACTGTTTTTT.